The 16 T cell receptor beta chains below come from one sample, sequenced in a study of regulatory T cells in long-lasting Graves disease. Both iRepertoire HTBI primers and Arm-PCR of CDR3 regions were used to build the TCR beta libraries. TCRdb ran MiXCR on the multiplex PCR reads and lists one entry per CDR3 protein. The sample lists fewer than 600,000 distinct CDR3 sequences, around a fifth occurring once. The time point was: persistent/refractory GD, antithyroid drugs over 5 years with positive TRAb. Making the TCR library involved RNA that had been extracted from PBMCs. The sequenced sample was peripheral blood mononuclear cells (PBMCs), obtained when the disease was refractory, from a patient treated with antithyroid drugs. Receptors originate from a female donor with Graves disease.

V is TRBV7-9 and J is TRBJ2-5, with D possibly TRBD1 on 6 matching bases. The V gene lost 1 base and the J gene lost 5 bases, with 23 bases spanning the gap. The CDR3 covers 18 residues. Germline CDR1 reads SEHNR; CDR2 reads FQNEAQ (reference sequence). CDR3: CASSLGTTGSQPRETQYF. CDR3 nucleotide sequence: TGTGCCAGCAGCTTAGGTACCACAGGGAGCCAACCTCGGGAGACCCAGTACTTC.

This clonotype occurred many times. The chain has TRBV12-3 or TRBV12-4 and TRBJ1-1; D call uncertain. This CDR3 spans 15 amino acids. V was shortened by 5 bases and J by 5 bases, with 18 bases between the two germline ends. This CDR3 reads CASSPPLEWGTEAFF. CDR3 nucleotide sequence: TGTGCCAGCAGTCCTCCATTAGAGTGGGGAACTGAAGCTTTCTTT.

This clonotype was found many times. This chain joins TRBV6-1 and TRBJ2-7; TRBD1 aligns across 8 bases. J gave up 2 bases and V 6 bases, and 6 bases lay outside the gene matches. The CDR3 has 14 amino acids. Germline V gene data show CDR1 as MNHNS and CDR2 as SASEGT. The chain's CDR3 is CASSDRGKPYEQYF. The CDR3, as DNA: TGTGCCAGCAGCGACAGGGGAAAGCCCTACGAGCAGTACTTC.

This clonotype was recorded at least ten times. The chain carries TRBV13 and TRBJ2-7; 7 bases align to TRBD2. The V segment lost 4 bases and the J segment 5 bases; nucleotides outside the gene matches: 8. The CDR3 is 14 residues long. The germline gives CDR1 PRHDT, CDR2 FYEKMQ (reference sequence). CDR3 amino acids: CASSYEGGVDEQYF. The CDR3 DNA reads TGTGCCAGCAGCTATGAGGGAGGGGTGGACGAGCAGTACTTC.

This clonotype appeared many times. The chain is built from TRBV27 and TRBJ2-7, with D perhaps TRBD2 (7 bases). Germline assignment: CDR1 MNHEY and CDR2 SMNVEV (reference sequence). The CDR3 has 13 residues. V was shortened by 3 bases and J by 4 bases, with 10 bases between the two germline ends. CDR3 DNA: TGTGCCAGCAGTTTCGGGGGGCAATACGAGCAGTACTTC. Residues: CASSFGGQYEQYF.

This clonotype was seen repeatedly, ten times or more. This chain connects TRBV11-2 to TRBJ2-7; D is unclear. From germline, CDR1 is SGHAT and CDR2 FQNNGV. This CDR3 has 15 residues. Trimming left V 1 base short and J 0 bases short, with 10 bases between. In nucleotides, the CDR3 is TGTGCCAGCAGCTTAGCCCGCCAGATCTCCTACGAGCAGTACTTC. This codes for CASSLARQISYEQYF.

The rearrangement uses TRBV18 and TRBJ1-4; D possibly corresponds to TRBD1 (6 bases). CDR1 is KGHSH and CDR2 is LQKENI in the germline V gene. CDR3 length: 14 amino acids. Trimming took 2 bases from V and 8 from J, leaving 12 bases between them. CDR3 in DNA: TGTGCCAGCTCACCAGTGGCAGGGGAGGAAAAACTGTTTTTT. Encoded protein: CASSPVAGEEKLFF.

This clonotype was seen repeatedly, ten times or more. This chain connects TRBV6-2 or TRBV6-3 to TRBJ2-5, with TRBD2 as a possible D gene (6 bases). CDR1 MNHEY and CDR2 SVGEGT come from the germline V gene. The ends were cut back, 10 bases at V and 4 bases at J, with 16 bases in the middle. This CDR3 is built from 13 residues. As DNA, the CDR3 is TGTGCCACTTTAACCTCCGGGAGAGAGACCCAGTACTTC. It codes for CATLTSGRETQYF.

The chain joins TRBV9 to TRBJ2-3; D unresolved. Trimming pared 0 bases from V and 3 bases from J, leaving 5 bases between. The V gene's germline CDR1 is SGDLS and CDR2 YYNGEE. This CDR3 comprises 13 residues. The CDR3 region is CASSVASTDTQYF. The CDR3 DNA reads as TGTGCCAGCAGCGTAGCGAGTACAGATACGCAGTATTTT.

This clonotype came up many times. The V and J genes are TRBV11-2 and TRBJ2-5; D ambiguous. CDR3 length: 15 residues. Trimming removed 1 base at V and 5 bases at J, with 14 bases between. Germline assignment: CDR1 SGHAT and CDR2 FQNNGV. The CDR3 reads CASSLGEHNWETQYF. DNA for the CDR3: TGTGCCAGCAGCTTAGGTGAACATAATTGGGAGACCCAGTACTTC.

This clonotype was detected ten times or more. The V and J genes are TRBV7-2 and TRBJ2-4; possibly TRBD2 for D (6 bases). The CDR3 has 16 residues. CDR1 SGHTA and CDR2 FQGNSA come from the germline V gene. Trimming removed 0 bases at V and 6 bases at J, with 15 bases between. DNA of the CDR3: TGTGCCAGCAGCTTAGCTGTAGTTCAGGGAGGAAACATTCAGTACTTC. Translation gives CASSLAVVQGGNIQYF. Looking up the rest from reference TRBV7-2 and TRBJ2-4 gives the full variable domain: GAGVSQSPSNKVTEKGKDVELRCDPISGHTALYWYRQSLGQGLEFLIYFQGNSAPDKSGLPSDRFSAERTGGSVSTLTIQRTQQEDSAVYLCASSLAVVQGGNIQYFGAGTRLSVL.

This clonotype was counted between two and nine times. The chain links TRBV28 to TRBJ1-2; D is ambiguous. V was cut by 2 bases and J by 4 bases, with 8 bases left in between. The CDR3 has 13 residues. The germline V gene encodes CDR1 MDHEN and CDR2 SYDVKM. The CDR3 sequence: CASSLEVRYGYTF. The DNA for the CDR3 is TGTGCCAGCAGTTTAGAGGTACGCTATGGCTACACCTTC.

This clonotype was counted many times. This chain uses TRBV2 with TRBJ1-1; D unresolved. V dropped 2 bases and J dropped 6 bases, with 1 base sitting between them. Germline V gene data show CDR1 as SNHLY and CDR2 as FYNNEI. CDR3 length: 10 residues. CDR3 nucleotides: TGTGCCAGCAGTGAATCTGAAGCTTTCTTT. Its translation: CASSESEAFF.

This clonotype has a count of ten or more. V is TRBV12-3 or TRBV12-4 and J is TRBJ1-4; weak D call: TRBD1 (5 bases). This CDR3 has 15 amino acids. The ends were cut back, 2 bases at V and 1 base at J, with 8 bases in the middle. The CDR3 sequence: CASSLNQGTNEKLFF. CDR3 DNA: TGTGCCAGCAGTTTAAATCAGGGAACTAATGAAAAACTGTTTTTT.

J is TRBJ2-5 and V is TRBV5-1; tentative D call: TRBD2 (6 bases). The germline V and J ends were trimmed by 4 bases and 5 bases, with 9 bases remaining between them. The length of the CDR3 is 12 residues. Germline loops: CDR1 SGHRS, CDR2 YFSETQ. In DNA form, the CDR3 reads TGCGCCAGCAGCCCGGACTACGAGACCCAGTACTTC. Its translation: CASSPDYETQYF.

V and J are TRBV11-3 and TRBJ2-3; no firm D call. The CDR3 is made up of 13 amino acids. The V end lost 3 bases, the J end lost 6 bases, and 10 bases lay between the germline ends. Germline values: CDR1 SGHNT, CDR2 YENEEA. CDR3 coding DNA: TGTGCCAGCAGCTTGACAATTTTGGATACGCAGTATTTT. Translated: CASSLTILDTQYF.